A single sample gave rise to the 32 T cell receptor beta chains below, sequenced in a study of graft-versus-host responses after intestinal transplantation (dated by TCRdb to 2020 to 2023). The method was the immunoSEQ multiplex PCR assay. TCRdb retrieved this table from immuneACCESS and kept in-frame rearrangements only. Not all clones are present; in checked studies, unresolved V genes account for under half, and no reason is known for the remainder. This sample lists about 64,000 clones; 90% to 95% were detected once. About 1.5% of the sample comes from the top ten. Their target antigens are unknown. The time point label of this sample denotes: cells obtained before transplantation from donor or recipient. The sample was unstimulated CD8+ T cells sorted from spleen or lymph node cells, taken before transplant. Source of these receptors: a human donor who was the organ donor for an intestinal transplant.

This clone was detected a few times. The J gene is TRBJ2-1, the V gene TRBV28; D call uncertain. Germline lookup yields CDR1 MDHEN and CDR2 SYDVKM. Trimming stripped 4 bases from V and 10 bases from J, with 8 bases between. The CDR3 sequence is 11 residues long. In nucleotides, the CDR3 is TGTGCCAGCAGTTCAGCGCGGGAGCAGTTCTTC. Its protein product is CASSSAREQFF.

This chain uses TRBV28 with TRBJ1-1; D is undetermined. CDR3 length: 15 amino acids. Trimming cost V 2 bases and J 2 bases, with 12 bases left between them. Germline CDR1 and CDR2: MDHEN and SYDVKM. CDR3 nucleotides: TGTGCCAGCAGTTTACCCAAGCGTACTAACACTGAAGCTTTCTTT. Its protein is CASSLPKRTNTEAFF.

V is TRBV28 and J is TRBJ2-7, with TRBD1 matching over 7 bases. Germline CDR1 is MDHEN and CDR2 is SYDVKM. The CDR3 has 17 residues. Trimming took 6 bases from V and 0 from J; bases not matched to a gene: 14. This CDR3 reads CASSLPILDRSSYEQYF. The CDR3 nucleotides are TGTGCCAGCAGCCTACCTATATTGGACAGGAGCTCCTACGAGCAGTACTTC.

The chain carries TRBV28 and TRBJ2-7; no firm D call. Trimming took off 7 bases at V and 4 bases at J, with 11 bases between the two ends. The CDR3 is 12 residues long. Per germline, CDR1 MDHEN and CDR2 SYDVKM. The CDR3 region is CASTNSGYEQYF. Written as DNA, the CDR3 is TGTGCCAGCACCAATTCAGGTTACGAGCAGTACTTC.

J is TRBJ2-2 and V is TRBV18, with D perhaps TRBD2 (6 bases). V lost 2 bases, J lost 4 bases, and 17 bases lay in between. The CDR3 has 17 residues. The germline CDR1 and CDR2 sequences are KGHSH and LQKENI. The CDR3 sequence is CASSPEEGNLVTGELFF. The CDR3 coding sequence is TGTGCCAGCTCACCAGAGGAGGGTAATCTTGTCACCGGGGAGCTGTTTTTT.

The rearrangement joins TRBV7-6 to TRBJ2-7; D may be TRBD2 (6 bases). Germline V gives CDR1 SGHVS, CDR2 FNYEAQ. V lost 5 bases, J lost 2 bases, and 10 bases lay in between. The CDR3 spans 13 residues. The CDR3 sequence: CASSRESAYEQYF. CDR3 nucleotide sequence: TGTGCCAGCAGCCGGGAGTCGGCCTACGAGCAGTACTTC.

The rearrangement joins TRBV10-2 to TRBJ2-7, with 7 bases aligning to TRBD1. CDR3 length: 14 amino acids. Germline V lookup: CDR1 WSHSY, CDR2 SAAADI. V lost 6 bases and J lost 0; bases outside the gene matches: 5. For the CDR3, the DNA is TGCGCCAGCAGAGGGGACAGCCTCTCCTACGAGCAGTACTTC. This sequence encodes CASRGDSLSYEQYF.

CDR3 amino acids: CASSPGTGGNEQYF. The CDR3 DNA reads as TGTGCCAGCAGTCCAGGGACAGGGGGCAACGAGCAGTACTTC. This chain joins TRBV27 and TRBJ2-7, with TRBD1 matching 12 bases. After removal of 5 bases from V and 5 bases from J, the junction contained 4 bases not matched to a gene. CDR1 is MNHEY, CDR2 SMNVEV, per germline (reference sequence). This CDR3 region has 14 residues.

This clone has just a few counts. The J gene is TRBJ2-7, the V gene TRBV29-1; D is perhaps TRBD2 (5 bases). Germline V gene lookup returns CDR1 SQVTM and CDR2 ANQGSEA. The CDR3 is 12 amino acids. Between the trimmed V and J ends, which lost 7 bases and 2 bases, there was a span of 12 bases. The CDR3 protein is CSARTEAYEQYF. The CDR3 DNA reads as TGCAGCGCCAGGACGGAGGCCTACGAGCAGTACTTC.

CDR3 in amino acids: CAKAGGYTF. The CDR3 coding sequence is TGTGCCAAGGCAGGTGGCTACACCTTC. This rearrangement joins TRBV21-1 to TRBJ1-2; the listed D gene, TRBD1, was not tested against the DNA. TRBV21-1 is labeled a pseudogene. The CDR3 runs 9 residues.

The chain links TRBV9 to TRBJ2-7, with D maybe TRBD2 (5 bases). The CDR3 has 15 amino acids. Trimming cost V 0 bases and J 3 bases, with 13 bases left between them. Germline V CDR1 and CDR2: SGDLS, YYNGEE. CDR3 sequence reads: CASSVVAEAGYEQYF. The DNA for the CDR3 is TGTGCCAGCAGCGTAGTGGCGGAGGCCGGCTACGAGCAGTACTTC.

This clone has only a few counts. The chain joins TRBV2 to TRBJ2-7; D possibly corresponds to TRBD1 (6 bases). The length of the CDR3 is 13 residues. The germline V gene has CDR1 SNHLY and CDR2 FYNNEI. Trimming cost V 3 bases and J 7 bases, with 13 bases left between them. CDR3 sequence (DNA): TGTGCCAGCAGTGAGACAGGTTTGGGGGAGCAGTACTTC. Amino acids: CASSETGLGEQYF. Combining the CDR3 with reference TRBV2 and TRBJ2-7 gives the whole variable domain EPEVTQTPSHQVTQMGQEVILRCVPISNHLYFYWYRQILGQKVEFLVSFYNNEISEKSEIFDDQFSVERPDGSNFTLKIRSTKLEDSAMYFCASSETGLGEQYFGPGTRLTVT.

The chain carries TRBV6-4 and TRBJ2-1, with TRBD2 matching over 10 bases. Unmatched junction bases numbered 5, after V lost 5 bases and J lost 7 bases. The CDR3 covers 14 residues. Germline V gene data show CDR1 as MRHNA and CDR2 as SNTAGT. As DNA, the CDR3 is TGTGCCAGCAGTACTAGCGGGGAGGAGAATGAGCAGTTCTTC. Residues: CASSTSGEENEQFF.

This clone was seen a handful of times. V gene TRBV5-4 combines with J gene TRBJ1-2, with unresolved D. V was cut by 4 bases and J by 6 bases, with 10 bases left in between. From germline, CDR1 is SGHNT and CDR2 YYREEE (reference sequence). This CDR3 contains 12 residues. CDR3 loop: CASSTGLDGYTF. The CDR3 coding sequence is TGTGCCAGCAGCACCGGACTGGATGGCTACACCTTC. Full variable domain (missing parts from reference TRBV5-4 and TRBJ1-2): ETGVTQSPTHLIKTRGQQVTLRCSSQSGHNTVSWYQQALGQGPQFIFQYYREEENGRGNFPPRFSGLQFPNYSSELNVNALELDDSALYLCASSTGLDGYTFGSGTRLTVV.

CDR3 amino acids: CASSLQHTSSRELFF. CDR3 nucleotide sequence: TGTGCCAGCAGCTTACAACATACTAGCAGCCGGGAGCTGTTTTTT. The chain carries TRBV11-2 and TRBJ2-2; TRBD2 might be the D (6 bases). This CDR3 is 15 amino acids long. Germline V gene lookup returns CDR1 SGHAT and CDR2 FQNNGV. V was shortened by 2 bases and J by 9 bases, with 16 bases between the two germline ends.

This rearrangement joins TRBV5-5 to TRBJ2-7, with 10 bases matching TRBD1. From germline, CDR1 is SGHKS and CDR2 YYEKEE (reference sequence). The CDR3 length is 16 residues. V lost 4 bases to trimming and J lost 0 bases; unmatched junction nucleotides: 7. CDR3 DNA: TGTGCCAGCAGCCCCTGGACAGGGGGGTACTCCTACGAGCAGTACTTC. This gives the protein CASSPWTGGYSYEQYF.

The rearrangement joins TRBV7-2 to TRBJ2-1; TRBD2 is a possible D gene (6 bases). The CDR3 consists of 16 residues. The V end was cut by 3 bases, the J end by 4 bases, with 16 bases between. Per the germline V gene, CDR1 is SGHTA and CDR2 is FQGNSA. CDR3 protein: CASSFSKAGPYNEQFF. Written as DNA, the CDR3 is TGTGCCAGCAGCTTTTCGAAAGCGGGTCCTTACAATGAGCAGTTCTTC.

This clone was seen a few times. This chain joins TRBV25-1 and TRBJ1-2; possibly TRBD1 for D (5 bases). Germline CDR1 reads MGHDK; CDR2 reads SYGVNS. Trimming removed 7 bases from V and 4 bases from J, with 10 bases in between. The CDR3 is 12 amino acids. Here the CDR3 DNA reads TGTGCCAGCACCGGGGGATCCTATGGCTACACCTTC. It codes for CASTGGSYGYTF.

The chain carries TRBV7-9 and TRBJ1-3, with 9 bases that match TRBD1. With V trimmed by 3 bases and J by 4 bases, 4 bases remained unmatched. The CDR3 runs 15 residues. Germline CDR1 is SEHNR and CDR2 is FQNEAQ (reference sequence). CDR3 nucleotides: TGTGCCAGCAGCTTTTGGACAGGGGCGGGAAACACCATATATTTT. Translation: CASSFWTGAGNTIYF.

The chain is built from TRBV30 and TRBJ2-3; 7 bases match TRBD2. The CDR3 totals 15 residues. CDR1 and CDR2 from the germline V gene are GTSNPN and SVGIG (reference sequence). The V segment lost 0 bases and the J segment 2 bases; nucleotides outside the gene matches: 5. CDR3 bases: TGTGCCTGGAGTGTATTAGCGGGTTACACAGATACGCAGTATTTT. Amino acids: CAWSVLAGYTDTQYF.

This chain connects TRBV19 to TRBJ2-6, with D perhaps matching TRBD2 (5 bases). Trimming pared 10 bases from V and 0 bases from J, leaving 13 bases between. The CDR3 consists of 15 residues. Germline V gives CDR1 LNHDA, CDR2 SQIVND (reference sequence). The CDR3 DNA follows: TGTGCCACCGGGGTAGGGAGCTCTGGGGCCAACGTCCTGACTTTC. This sequence encodes CATGVGSSGANVLTF.

The rearrangement joins TRBV19 to TRBJ2-3; 8 positions match TRBD1. Germline trimming cut 7 bases from V and 3 bases from J; bases unmatched to any gene: 6. This CDR3 has 14 amino acids. Germline V gene lookup returns CDR1 LNHDA and CDR2 SQIVND (reference sequence). DNA of the CDR3: TGTGCCAGTACGGACAGGGTTAGAACAGATACGCAGTATTTT. This sequence encodes CASTDRVRTDTQYF.

The rearrangement uses TRBV5-4 and TRBJ2-5; 8 nucleotides agree with TRBD2. CDR3 length: 15 amino acids. Looked up from germline, CDR1 is SGHNT and CDR2 is YYREEE (reference sequence). With V trimmed by 4 bases and J by 5 bases, 10 bases remained unmatched. The CDR3 spells CASSPRLREDETQYF. The CDR3, as DNA: TGTGCCAGCAGCCCCAGGCTGCGGGAGGACGAGACCCAGTACTTC.

The count of this clone is one. V usage is TRBV27 and J usage is TRBJ1-5, with a tentative D call TRBD1 (5 bases). This CDR3 has 14 amino acids. V lost 10 bases and J lost 0, with 13 bases in between. Germline V gives CDR1 MNHEY, CDR2 SMNVEV (reference sequence). This CDR3 reads CATRVGGSNQPQHF. CDR3 DNA: TGTGCCACTCGGGTCGGGGGTAGCAATCAGCCCCAGCATTTT.

The rearrangement joins TRBV13 to TRBJ2-1; 10 bases are a match to TRBD2. CDR3 length equals 15 residues. Per the germline V gene, CDR1 is PRHDT and CDR2 is FYEKMQ (reference sequence). The trim removed 6 bases at V and 5 bases at J, leaving 7 bases unmatched. The CDR3 here is CASRDKREGHNEQFF. The CDR3 nucleotides are TGTGCCAGCAGGGATAAGCGGGAGGGGCACAATGAGCAGTTCTTC.

This clone has just one count. V and J are TRBV6-5 and TRBJ1-1; possibly TRBD1 for D (6 bases). CDR1 MNHEY and CDR2 SVGAGI come from the germline V gene. The V end was cut by 6 bases, the J end by 6 bases, with 17 bases between. The CDR3 has 14 residues. The CDR3 region is CASSPIQGYPEAFF. The DNA of the CDR3 is TGTGCCAGCAGCCCGATCCAGGGGTACCCTGAAGCTTTCTTT.

V usage is TRBV28 and J usage is TRBJ2-7; TRBD2 agrees at 8 bases. Germline trimming cut 0 bases from V and 3 bases from J; bases unmatched to any gene: 4. CDR3 length equals 15 residues. Germline V gene sequence: CDR1 MDHEN, CDR2 SYDVKM. CDR3 coding DNA: TGTGCCAGCAGTTTATGGGCCAGCGGGAGCTACGAGCAGTACTTC. It specifies CASSLWASGSYEQYF.

As for this clone: Other nucleotide sequences from this sample produce the same CDR3. The rearrangement joins TRBV7-9 to TRBJ2-7; tentatively, D is TRBD1 (5 bases). Trimming removed 5 bases from V and 6 bases from J, with 11 bases in between. The CDR3 spans 12 residues. Germline V gives CDR1 SEHNR, CDR2 FQNEAQ (reference sequence). The CDR3 DNA reads as TGTGCCAGCAGCCCCGACAGTAGCGAGCAGTACTTC. Amino acids: CASSPDSSEQYF.

This sequence joins TRBV27 and TRBJ2-1, with 14 bases identical to TRBD2. CDR3 size: 16 residues. CDR1 MNHEY and CDR2 SMNVEV come from the germline V gene (reference sequence). J lost 8 bases, V lost 3 bases, and 6 bases had no gene match. CDR3 sequence (DNA): TGTGCCAGCAGTTTCTTAGGGACTAGCGGGAGTGATGAGCAGTTCTTC. Protein: CASSFLGTSGSDEQFF.

This clone was detected only once. The V call is TRBV6-1, the J call TRBJ1-4, with 8 bases matching TRBD1. This CDR3 is 16 amino acids long. Trimming cost V 3 bases and J 7 bases; bases outside gene matches: 10. The V gene's germline CDR1 is MNHNS and CDR2 SASEGT. CDR3 coding DNA: TGTGCCAGCAGTGAGGGGACCGGGACAGGTCCTGAAAAACTGTTTTTT. It is translated as CASSEGTGTGPEKLFF.

This rearrangement joins TRBV5-8 to TRBJ2-1, with 8 nucleotides matching TRBD2. Per the germline V gene, CDR1 is SGHTS and CDR2 is YDEGEE. With V trimmed by 0 bases and J by 0 bases, 14 bases remained unmatched. The CDR3 is 20 residues long. CDR3 residues: CASSLGGGLRREVSYNEQFF. The CDR3 nucleotides are TGTGCCAGCAGCTTGGGTGGGGGATTGAGGCGGGAGGTCTCCTACAATGAGCAGTTCTTC.

The chain links TRBV5-8 to TRBJ1-1; D gene unclear. Per germline, CDR1 SGHTS and CDR2 YDEGEE. Trimming shortened V by 0 bases and J by 0 bases, and 15 bases separated the two germline ends. The CDR3 sequence is 17 residues long. The CDR3 region has the DNA TGTGCCAGCAGCTTGGTAGTCAGGCCGTTCATGAACACTGAAGCTTTCTTT. It specifies CASSLVVRPFMNTEAFF.